A single sample gave rise to the 6 T cell receptor beta chains below, sequenced in a study of T cell responses to AZD1222 COVID-19 vaccine. The repertoire was sequenced with immunoSEQ multiplex PCR; TCRdb's copy has only in-frame clones and lacks some. The profile shows roughly 28,000 clones, over 85% of them singletons. The sample was peripheral blood, taken on day 0 of AZD1222 vaccination. These receptors were collected from an adult in good health.

The chain employs TRBV7-8 and TRBJ2-1; TRBD2 agrees at 8 bases. The J segment lost 9 bases and the V segment lost 1 base, leaving 5 bases of the junction unmatched. The V gene's germline CDR1 is SGHVS and CDR2 FQNEAQ. CDR3 size: 14 residues. DNA of the CDR3: TGTGCCAGCAGCTTAGACGGGAGGGCGGGTGAGCAGTTCTTC. Translated: CASSLDGRAGEQFF. The variable domain in full, with the rest retrieved from reference TRBV7-8 and TRBJ2-1, is GAGVSQSPRYKVAKRGQDVALRCDPISGHVSLFWYQQALGQGPEFLTYFQNEAQLDKSGLPSDRFFAERPEGSVSTLKIQRTQQEDSAVYLCASSLDGRAGEQFFGPGTRLTVL.

This chain links TRBV10-3 with TRBJ1-1, with D unclear. Germline V gene sequence: CDR1 ENHRY, CDR2 SYGVKD. CDR3 length equals 12 residues. V lost 3 bases and J 10 bases, leaving 12 bases between the germline ends. The CDR3 here is CAISEASMGAFF. The DNA of the CDR3 is TGTGCCATCAGTGAAGCGTCGATGGGAGCTTTCTTT.

The gene calls are TRBV15 and TRBJ2-7, with 9 bases lining up with TRBD2. The CDR3 totals 15 residues. Germline values: CDR1 LNHNV, CDR2 YYDKDF (reference sequence). Germline trimming cut 5 bases from V and 2 bases from J; bases unmatched to any gene: 7. The chain's CDR3 is CATSFRTSVTYEQYF. The CDR3 nucleotides read TGTGCCACCAGCTTTCGGACTAGCGTTACCTACGAGCAGTACTTC.

The rearrangement links TRBV5-1 to TRBJ2-6; D is possibly TRBD1 (6 bases). Germline values: CDR1 SGHRS, CDR2 YFSETQ. The V end lost 4 bases, the J end lost 2 bases, and 25 bases lay between the germline ends. The CDR3 is made up of 20 amino acids. The DNA for the CDR3 is TGCGCCAGCAGCCCCAGCGACCGTACAGGGATCTTGACTGGGGCCAACGTCCTGACTTTC. The encoded protein is CASSPSDRTGILTGANVLTF.

The chain combines TRBV29-1 with TRBJ2-2; TRBD2 aligns across 9 bases. The trim removed 7 bases at V and 6 bases at J, leaving 6 bases unmatched. Germline CDR1 is SQVTM and CDR2 is ANQGSEA. The CDR3 has 13 amino acids. The CDR3 sequence is CSAWTSEAGELFF. The CDR3 nucleotides read TGCAGCGCATGGACTAGCGAGGCCGGGGAGCTGTTTTTT.

The chain carries TRBV6-1 and TRBJ1-5; perhaps TRBD1 as D (6 bases). Trimming pared 4 bases from V and 2 bases from J, leaving 15 bases between. Germline V CDR1 and CDR2: MNHNS, SASEGT. The CDR3 has 16 amino acids. In nucleotides, the CDR3 is TGTGCCAGCAGTGGGGGGACAAGGACTGGCAATCAGCCCCAGCATTTT. It codes for CASSGGTRTGNQPQHF.